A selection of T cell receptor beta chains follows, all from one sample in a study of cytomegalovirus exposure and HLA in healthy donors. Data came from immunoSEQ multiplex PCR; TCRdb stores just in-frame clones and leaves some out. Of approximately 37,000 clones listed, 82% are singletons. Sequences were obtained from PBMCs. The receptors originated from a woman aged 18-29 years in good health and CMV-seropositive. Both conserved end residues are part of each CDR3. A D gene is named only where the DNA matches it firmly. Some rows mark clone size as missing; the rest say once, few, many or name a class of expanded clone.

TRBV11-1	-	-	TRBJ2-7	CASSSGGRGSYEQYF	TGTGCCAGCAGCTCCGGAGGGCGGGGATCCTACGAGCAGTACTTC
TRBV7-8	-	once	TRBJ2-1	CASSLAGTQSYNEQFF	TGTGCCAGCAGCTTAGCGGGGACTCAAAGCTACAATGAGCAGTTCTTC
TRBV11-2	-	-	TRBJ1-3	CASSLGRARVPGNTIYF	TGTGCCAGCAGCCTAGGCCGGGCCAGGGTACCTGGAAACACCATATATTTT
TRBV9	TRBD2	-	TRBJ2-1	CASSVLDSGVFNEQFF	TGTGCCAGCAGCGTCCTGGATAGCGGGGTATTCAATGAGCAGTTCTTC
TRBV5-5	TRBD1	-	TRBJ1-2	CASSWETGQNYGYTF	TGTGCCAGCAGCTGGGAGACAGGGCAAAACTATGGCTACACCTTC
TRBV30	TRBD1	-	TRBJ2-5	CAWSGAQGARETQYF	TGTGCCTGGAGTGGCGCCCAGGGGGCGCGAGAGACCCAGTACTTC
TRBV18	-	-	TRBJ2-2	CASSQTVYGELFF	TGTGCCAGCTCACAGACAGTTTACGGGGAGCTGTTTTTT
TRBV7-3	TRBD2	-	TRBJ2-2	CASSPVGLAGGVPGTGELFF	TGTGCCAGCAGCCCCGTGGGACTAGCGGGAGGGGTTCCGGGCACCGGGGAGCTGTTTTTT
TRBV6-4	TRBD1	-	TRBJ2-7	CASSPGTGTSYEQYF	TGTGCCAGCAGTCCCGGGACAGGGACCTCCTACGAGCAGTACTTC
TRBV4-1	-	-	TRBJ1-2	CASSPGYGYTF	TGCGCCAGCAGTCCAGGCTATGGCTACACCTTC
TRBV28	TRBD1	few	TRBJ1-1	CASTTGGGLVAFF	TGTGCCAGCACCACAGGGGGCGGTTTGGTAGCTTTCTTT